This entry concerns a single T cell receptor (beta chain). The antigen remains unidentified. This sample is drawn from a study of OX40 agonist ivuxolimab in advanced cancers. Study information: Patients were infused with ivuxolimab every 2 weeks at 0.01 to 10 mg/kg.

Patients with autoimmune history or systemic immunosuppression were excluded. Generated by immunoSEQ multiplex PCR, the TCRdb table keeps only in-frame clones and is missing some. The data hold tens of thousands of clones, with over 75% observed a single time. Study outcomes and limitations: The average count of expanded clones was higher among CD8+ T cells than among CD4+.

Germline assignment: CDR1 SQVTM and CDR2 ANQGSEA. The CDR3 is 18 amino acids. Unmatched junction bases numbered 10, after V lost 0 bases and J lost 5 bases. This clonotype was sampled from an adult with an advanced solid tumor such as melanoma, head and neck, liver or kidney cancer. Sequencing was performed on CD4+ or CD8+ T cells sorted from blood, taken in a trial of the OX40 agonist ivuxolimab. The chain uses TRBV29-1 and TRBJ2-3; 14 nucleotides line up with TRBD2. The CDR3 sequence is CSVEDRGTSGSWVDTQYF. CDR3 DNA: TGCAGCGTTGAAGATCGGGGGACTAGCGGGAGTTGGGTAGATACGCAGTATTTT.